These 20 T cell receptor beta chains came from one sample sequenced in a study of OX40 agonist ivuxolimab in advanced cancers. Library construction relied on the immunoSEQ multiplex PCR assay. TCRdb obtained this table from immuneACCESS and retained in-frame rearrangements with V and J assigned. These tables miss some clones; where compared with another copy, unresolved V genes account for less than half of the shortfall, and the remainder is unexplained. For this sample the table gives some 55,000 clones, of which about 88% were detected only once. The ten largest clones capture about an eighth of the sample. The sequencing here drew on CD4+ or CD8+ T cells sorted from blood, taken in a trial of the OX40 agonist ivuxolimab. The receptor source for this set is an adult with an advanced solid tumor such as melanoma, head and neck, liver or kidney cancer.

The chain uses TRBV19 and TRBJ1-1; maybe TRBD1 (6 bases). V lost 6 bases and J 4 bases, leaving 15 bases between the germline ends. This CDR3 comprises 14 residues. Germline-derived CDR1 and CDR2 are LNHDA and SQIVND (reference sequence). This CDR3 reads CASSPPGQFTEAFF. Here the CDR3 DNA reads TGTGCCAGTAGCCCTCCGGGACAATTCACTGAAGCTTTCTTT.

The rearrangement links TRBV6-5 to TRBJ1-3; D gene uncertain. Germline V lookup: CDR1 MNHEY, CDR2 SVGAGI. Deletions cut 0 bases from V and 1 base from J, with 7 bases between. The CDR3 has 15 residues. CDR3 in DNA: TGTGCCAGCAGTTACTCGGAGAGTTCTGGAAACACCATATATTTT. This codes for CASSYSESSGNTIYF.

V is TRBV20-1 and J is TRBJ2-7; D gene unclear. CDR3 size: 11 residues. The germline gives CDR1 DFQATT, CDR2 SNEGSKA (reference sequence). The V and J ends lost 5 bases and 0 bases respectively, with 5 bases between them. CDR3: CSALSSYEQYF. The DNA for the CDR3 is TGCAGTGCTCTTAGCTCCTACGAGCAGTACTTC.

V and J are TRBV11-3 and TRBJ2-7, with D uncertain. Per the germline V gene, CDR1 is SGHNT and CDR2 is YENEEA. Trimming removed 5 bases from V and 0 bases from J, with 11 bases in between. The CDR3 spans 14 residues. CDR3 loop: CASSTQVSSYEQYF. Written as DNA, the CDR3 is TGTGCCAGCAGCACACAAGTGAGCTCCTACGAGCAGTACTTC. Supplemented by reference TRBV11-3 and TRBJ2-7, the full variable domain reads EAGVVQSPRYKIIEKKQPVAFWCNPISGHNTLYWYLQNLGQGPELLIRYENEEAVDDSQLPKDRFSAERLKGVDSTLKIQPAELGDSAVYLCASSTQVSSYEQYFGPGTRLTVT.

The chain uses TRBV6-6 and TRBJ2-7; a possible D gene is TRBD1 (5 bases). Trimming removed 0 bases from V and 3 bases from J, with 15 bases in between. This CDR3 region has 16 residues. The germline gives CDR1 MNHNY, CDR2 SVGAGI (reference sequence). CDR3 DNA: TGTGCCAGCAGTTACTCGAGAGTGGGGCAGAACTACGAGCAGTACTTC. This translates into CASSYSRVGQNYEQYF.

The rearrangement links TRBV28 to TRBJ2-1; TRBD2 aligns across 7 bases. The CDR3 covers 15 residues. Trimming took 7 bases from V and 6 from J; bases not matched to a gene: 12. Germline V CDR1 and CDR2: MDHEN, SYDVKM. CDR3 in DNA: TGTGCCAGCATTTACCTAGCGGTGACGGGCAATGAGCAGTTCTTC. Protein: CASIYLAVTGNEQFF.

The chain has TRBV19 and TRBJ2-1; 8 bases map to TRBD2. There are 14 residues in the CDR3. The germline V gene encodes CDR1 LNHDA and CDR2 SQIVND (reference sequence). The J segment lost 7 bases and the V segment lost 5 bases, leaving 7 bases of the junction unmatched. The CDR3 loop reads CASSSPGLGNEQFF. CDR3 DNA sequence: TGTGCCAGTAGTTCCCCGGGACTAGGTAATGAGCAGTTCTTC.

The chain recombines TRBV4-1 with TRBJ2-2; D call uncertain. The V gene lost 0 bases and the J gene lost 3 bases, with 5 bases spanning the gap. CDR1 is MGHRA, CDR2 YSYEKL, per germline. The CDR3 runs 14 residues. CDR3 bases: TGCGCCAGCAGCCAAGAGAGAGACACCGGGGAGCTGTTTTTT. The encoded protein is CASSQERDTGELFF.

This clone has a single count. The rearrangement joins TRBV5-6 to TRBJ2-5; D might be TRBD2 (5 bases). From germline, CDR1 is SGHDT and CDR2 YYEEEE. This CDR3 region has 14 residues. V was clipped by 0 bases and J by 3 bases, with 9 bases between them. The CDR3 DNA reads TGTGCCAGCAGCTTGGTGTGGCGGGAAGAGACCCAGTACTTC. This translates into CASSLVWREETQYF.

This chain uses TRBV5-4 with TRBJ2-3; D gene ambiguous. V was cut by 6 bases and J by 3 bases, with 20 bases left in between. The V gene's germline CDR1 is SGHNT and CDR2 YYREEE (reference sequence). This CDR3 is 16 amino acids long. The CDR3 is CASTPGRQAQTDTQYF. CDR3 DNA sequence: TGTGCCAGCACTCCAGGTCGGCAGGCCCAAACAGATACGCAGTATTTT.

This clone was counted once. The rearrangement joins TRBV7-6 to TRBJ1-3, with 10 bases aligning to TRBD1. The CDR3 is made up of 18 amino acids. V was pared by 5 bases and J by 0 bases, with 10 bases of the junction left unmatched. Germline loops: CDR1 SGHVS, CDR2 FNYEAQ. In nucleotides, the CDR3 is TGTGCCAGCAGCCCTCAAAGACAGGGGGCCGGCTCTGGAAACACCATATATTTT. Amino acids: CASSPQRQGAGSGNTIYF.

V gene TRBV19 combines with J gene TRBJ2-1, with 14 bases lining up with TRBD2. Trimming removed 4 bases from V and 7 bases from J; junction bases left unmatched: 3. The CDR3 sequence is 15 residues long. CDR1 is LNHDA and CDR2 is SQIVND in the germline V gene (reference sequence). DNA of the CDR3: TGTGCCAGTAGTACCTGGACTAGCGGGAGGAATGAGCAGTTCTTC. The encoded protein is CASSTWTSGRNEQFF.

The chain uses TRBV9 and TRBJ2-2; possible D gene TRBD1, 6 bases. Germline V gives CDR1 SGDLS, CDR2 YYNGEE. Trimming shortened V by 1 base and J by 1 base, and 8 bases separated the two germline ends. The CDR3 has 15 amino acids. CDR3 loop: CASSVTGQNTGELFF. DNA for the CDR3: TGTGCCAGCAGCGTAACGGGACAGAACACCGGGGAGCTGTTTTTT.

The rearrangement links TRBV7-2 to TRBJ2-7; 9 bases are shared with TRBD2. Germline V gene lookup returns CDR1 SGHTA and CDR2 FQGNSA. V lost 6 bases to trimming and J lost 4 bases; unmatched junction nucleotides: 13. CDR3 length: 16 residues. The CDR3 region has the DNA TGTGCCAGCAGTTACGTGGGGGCGGGAGGGCGGTACGAGCAGTACTTC. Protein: CASSYVGAGGRYEQYF.

Here the CDR3 reads CASSPRQQMNTEAFF. For the CDR3, the DNA is TGTGCCAGCAGCCCTCGACAGCAGATGAACACTGAAGCTTTCTTT. The chain carries TRBV27 and TRBJ1-1, with D tentatively TRBD1 (5 bases). Trimming took 6 bases from V and 0 from J, leaving 14 bases between them. The germline CDR1 and CDR2 sequences are MNHEY and SMNVEV (reference sequence). The CDR3 covers 15 residues.

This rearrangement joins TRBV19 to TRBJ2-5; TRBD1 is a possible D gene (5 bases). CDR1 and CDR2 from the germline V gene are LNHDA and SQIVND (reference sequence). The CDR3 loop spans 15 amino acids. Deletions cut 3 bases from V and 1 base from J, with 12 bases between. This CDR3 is CASSISQTAQETQYF. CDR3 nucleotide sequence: TGTGCCAGTAGTATCTCCCAGACAGCCCAAGAGACCCAGTACTTC.

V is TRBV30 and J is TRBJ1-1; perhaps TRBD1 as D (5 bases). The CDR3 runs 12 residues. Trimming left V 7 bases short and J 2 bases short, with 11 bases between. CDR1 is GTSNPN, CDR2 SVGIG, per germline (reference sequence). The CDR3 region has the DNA TGTGCCTCCGACAGATTCAACACTGAAGCTTTCTTT. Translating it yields CASDRFNTEAFF.

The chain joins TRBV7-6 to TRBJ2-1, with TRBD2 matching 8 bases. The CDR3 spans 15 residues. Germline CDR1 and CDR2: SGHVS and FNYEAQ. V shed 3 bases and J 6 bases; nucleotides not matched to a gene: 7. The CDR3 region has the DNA TGTGCCAGCAGCTTTAGCGGGAACGTAATCAATGAGCAGTTCTTC. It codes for CASSFSGNVINEQFF.

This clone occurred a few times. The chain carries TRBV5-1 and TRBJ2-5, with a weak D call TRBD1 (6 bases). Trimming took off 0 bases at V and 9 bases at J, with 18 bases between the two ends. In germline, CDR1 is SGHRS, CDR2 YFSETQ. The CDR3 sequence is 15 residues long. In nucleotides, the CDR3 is TGCGCCAGCAGCTTGGGGCAGGGGCGCTCCGTTGCCCAGTACTTC. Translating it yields CASSLGQGRSVAQYF.

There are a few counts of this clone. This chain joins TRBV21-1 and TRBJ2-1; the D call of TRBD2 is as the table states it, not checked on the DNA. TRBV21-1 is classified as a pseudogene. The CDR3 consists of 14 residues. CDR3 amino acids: CASDWEAAYNEQFF. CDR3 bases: TGTGCCAGCGACTGGGAGGCCGCCTACAATGAGCAGTTCTTC.